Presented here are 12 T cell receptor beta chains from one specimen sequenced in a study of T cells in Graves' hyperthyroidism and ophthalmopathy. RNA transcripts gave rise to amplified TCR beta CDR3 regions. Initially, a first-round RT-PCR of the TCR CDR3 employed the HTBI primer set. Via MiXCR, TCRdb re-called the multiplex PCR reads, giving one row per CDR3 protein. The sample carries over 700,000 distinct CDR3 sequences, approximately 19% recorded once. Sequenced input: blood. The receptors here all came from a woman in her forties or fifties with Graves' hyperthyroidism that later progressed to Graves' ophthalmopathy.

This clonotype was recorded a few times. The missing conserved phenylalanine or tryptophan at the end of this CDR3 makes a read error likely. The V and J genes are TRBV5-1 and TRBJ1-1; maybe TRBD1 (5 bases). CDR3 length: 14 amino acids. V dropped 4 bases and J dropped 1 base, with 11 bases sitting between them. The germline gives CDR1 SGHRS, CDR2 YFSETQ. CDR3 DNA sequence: TGCGCCAGCAGCCCACAAACAGGGAACACTGAAGCTTTCTCT. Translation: CASSPQTGNTEAFS.

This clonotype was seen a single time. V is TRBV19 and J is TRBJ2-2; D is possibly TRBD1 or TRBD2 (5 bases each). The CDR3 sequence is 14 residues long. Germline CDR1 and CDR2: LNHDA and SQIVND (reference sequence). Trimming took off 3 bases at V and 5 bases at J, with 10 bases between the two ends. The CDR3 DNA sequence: TGTGCCAGTAGTATTACGGGGACGACCGGGGAGCTGTTTTTT. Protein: CASSITGTTGELFF.

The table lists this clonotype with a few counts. CDR3 in DNA: TGTGCCAGTAGTATAGATGGAGAGGGGAACACTGAAGCTTTCTTT. Its protein product is CASSIDGEGNTEAFF. This chain uses TRBV19 with TRBJ1-1; D is unresolved. Germline-derived CDR1 and CDR2 are LNHDA and SQIVND (reference sequence). Trimming stripped 0 bases from V and 1 base from J, with 9 bases between. This CDR3 has 15 amino acids.

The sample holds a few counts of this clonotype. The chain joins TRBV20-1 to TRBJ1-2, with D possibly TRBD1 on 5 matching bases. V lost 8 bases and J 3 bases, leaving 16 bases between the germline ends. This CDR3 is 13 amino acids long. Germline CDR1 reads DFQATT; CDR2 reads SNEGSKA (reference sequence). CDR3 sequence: CSPKTPRDYGYTF. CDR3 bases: TGCAGTCCAAAGACCCCCAGGGACTATGGCTACACCTTC.

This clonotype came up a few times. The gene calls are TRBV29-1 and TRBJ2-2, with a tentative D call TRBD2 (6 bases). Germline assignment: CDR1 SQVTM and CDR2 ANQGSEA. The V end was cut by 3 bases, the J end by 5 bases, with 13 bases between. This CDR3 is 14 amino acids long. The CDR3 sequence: CSVDQGAGTGELFF. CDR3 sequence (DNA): TGCAGCGTTGATCAAGGGGCGGGAACCGGGGAGCTGTTTTTT.

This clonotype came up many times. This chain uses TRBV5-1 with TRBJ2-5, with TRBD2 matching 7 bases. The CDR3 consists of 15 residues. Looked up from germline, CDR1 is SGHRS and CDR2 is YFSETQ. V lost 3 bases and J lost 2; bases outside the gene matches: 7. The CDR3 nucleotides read TGCGCCAGCAGCTCATCGCGGGGGTCTCAAGAGACCCAGTACTTC. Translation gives CASSSSRGSQETQYF.

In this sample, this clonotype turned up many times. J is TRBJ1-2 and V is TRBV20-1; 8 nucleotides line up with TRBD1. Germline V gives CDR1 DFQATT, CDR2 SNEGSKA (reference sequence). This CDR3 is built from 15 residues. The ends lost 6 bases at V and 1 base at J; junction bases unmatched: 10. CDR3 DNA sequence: TGCAGTGCCCTTAAGACAGGGGCCAATAACTATGGCTACACCTTC. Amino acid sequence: CSALKTGANNYGYTF.

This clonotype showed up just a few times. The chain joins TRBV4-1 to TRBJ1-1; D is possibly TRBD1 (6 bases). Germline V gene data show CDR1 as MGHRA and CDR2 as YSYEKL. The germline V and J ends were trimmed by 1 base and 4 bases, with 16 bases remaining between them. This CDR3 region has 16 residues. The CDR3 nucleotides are TGCGCCAGCAGCCAAGTACAGGGTGTGTACAGCACTGAAGCTTTCTTT. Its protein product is CASSQVQGVYSTEAFF.

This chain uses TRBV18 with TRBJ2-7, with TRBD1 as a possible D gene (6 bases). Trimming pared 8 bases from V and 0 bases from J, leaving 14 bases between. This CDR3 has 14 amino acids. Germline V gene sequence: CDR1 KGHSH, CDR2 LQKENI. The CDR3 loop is CASADRSRSYEQYF. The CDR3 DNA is TGTGCCAGCGCCGACAGGTCCCGCTCCTACGAGCAGTACTTC.

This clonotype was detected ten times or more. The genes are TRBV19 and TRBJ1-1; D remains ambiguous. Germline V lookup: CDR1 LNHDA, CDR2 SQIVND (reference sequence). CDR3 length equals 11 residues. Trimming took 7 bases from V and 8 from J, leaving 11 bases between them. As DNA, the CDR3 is TGTGCCAGTAAGAAGAATGCAGAAGCTTTCTTT. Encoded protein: CASKKNAEAFF. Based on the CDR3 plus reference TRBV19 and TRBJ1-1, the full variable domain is DGGITQSPKYLFRKEGQNVTLSCEQNLNHDAMYWYRQDPGQGLRLIYYSQIVNDFQKGDIAEGYSVSREKKESFPLTVTSAQKNPTAFYLCASKKNAEAFFGQGTRLTVV.

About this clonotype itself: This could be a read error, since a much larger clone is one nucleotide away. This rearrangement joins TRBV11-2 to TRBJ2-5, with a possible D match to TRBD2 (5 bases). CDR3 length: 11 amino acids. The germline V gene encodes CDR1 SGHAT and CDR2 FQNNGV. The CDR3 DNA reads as TGTGCCGGCAGCCCCGGACTGGGCCAGTACTTC. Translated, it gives CAGSPGLGQYF.

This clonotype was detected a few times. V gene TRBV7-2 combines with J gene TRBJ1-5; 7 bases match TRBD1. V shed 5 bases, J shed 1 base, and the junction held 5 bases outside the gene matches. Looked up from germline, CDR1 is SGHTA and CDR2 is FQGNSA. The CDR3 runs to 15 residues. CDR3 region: CASSARTGSNQPQHF. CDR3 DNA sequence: TGTGCCAGCAGCGCCCGGACAGGCAGCAATCAGCCCCAGCATTTT.